The clone carrying this T cell receptor (beta chain) was found a few times. Its target is not known. The sample is drawn from a study of cytotoxic CD8 clonotypes in ibrutinib-treated CLL. Study in general: Of a cohort that held some twelve relapsed/refractory and some 15 treatment-naive patients, some 17 were IGHV unmutated. Study-wide results and caveats: Clonality was elevated at ibrutinib response and had returned toward baseline at progression.

The CDR3 runs to 13 residues. Per germline, CDR1 SNHLY and CDR2 FYNNEI. The V gene end was trimmed by 7 bases and the J gene end by 13 bases; junction bases not matched to a gene: 6. Profiling relied on immunoSEQ multiplex PCR, and the TCRdb table lists in-frame clones only, not all of them. The repertoire holds about 60,000 clones, with roughly 58% as singletons. The TCR comes from a human donor with chronic lymphocytic leukemia. The chain has TRBV2 and TRBJ2-1, with 14 nucleotides matching TRBD2. The input for sequencing was PBMCs, taken at disease progression, from a patient treated with ibrutinib. CDR3 sequence (DNA): TGTGCCAGCAAGGGACTAGCGGGAGACTCACAGTTCTTC. It yields the protein CASKGLAGDSQFF.